This T cell receptor (beta chain) derives from a study of PD-1 blockade in mismatch repair-deficient tumors (dated by TCRdb to the late 2010s). Describing the broader study: Between late 2013 and late 2016, the trial enrolled approximately 91 consecutive patients with 12 types of mismatch repair-deficient cancer, all of whom had received prior treatment and were progressing. Deep sequencing of TCR CDR3 regions was used to track tumor-associated T cell clones in peripheral blood of patients responding to PD-1 blockade. The paper's findings and limits, for the study overall: Clonal expansion was elicited by three of the seven peptides, yielding some 140 unique blood TCRs of which seven were also found in tumor, and every positive peptide was derived from frameshift mutations. After pembrolizumab, tumor-resident clones, which were often undetectable in blood before treatment, expanded rapidly and then contracted, generally ahead of radiologic responses.

The library was generated by the immunoSEQ multiplex PCR assay. As for the authors' bioinformatics: A clone was classified as neoantigen-specific if the clone expanded significantly in response to the relevant peptide and did not expand significantly in response to any other peptide tested. TCRdb re-hosts the immuneACCESS table, in-frame sequences only. Its copies lack some clones; in the studies checked, an unresolved V gene accounts for under half of them, and the cause for the rest is not known. V, J and clone size are taken as reported in that table, and D and trimming were inferred from the DNA itself. The sample profile shows approximately 10,000 clones; about 93% of them were found once. The ten largest make up around 8.9% of the sample. Trimming takes 3 bases off V and 6 bases off J; junction bases not matched to a gene: 5. Per the germline V gene, SGHRS is the CDR1 and YFSETQ is the CDR2. The cysteine opens and the phenylalanine closes a CDR3 of 14 amino acids. The retained sequence is limited to the CDR3, 42 bases, with the frame set at the first base.

Concerning this clone itself: Its antigen is not yet known. Qualities for individual bases were not recorded, and no much larger clone is one base off.

In light of the paper, this sample's time point label describes: approximately nine-day in vitro stimulation with candidate neoantigen peptide 3. Mismatch repair deficiency in every enrolled patient was established by polymerase chain reaction or immunohistochemistry. A few patients who responded to pembrolizumab therapy underwent TCR sequencing. Seven ELISpot-reactive candidate neoantigen peptides were each used in an approximately eleven-day in vitro stimulation before TCR sequencing. A control culture with no peptide was handled in the same way and served as the baseline for calculating clone fold changes. The phase II trial prospectively evaluated PD-1 blockade with pembrolizumab in advanced mismatch repair-deficient cancers, independent of tissue of origin.

The receptor was isolated from an adult with mismatch repair-deficient cancer. The V and J segments used are TRBV5-1 and TRBJ2-7; 11 nucleotides in the junction match TRBD2. The starting material was cells cultured in vitro, obtained from a patient treated with pembrolizumab. The CDR3 amino acid sequence is: CASSSLAGVAEQYF. The DNA sequence is TGCGCCAGCAGCTCACTAGCGGGAGTCGCCGAGCAGTACTTC.